Listed below are T cell receptor beta chains from one sample, sequenced in a study of T cell responses to AZD1222 COVID-19 vaccine. Assay used: immunoSEQ multiplex PCR; TCRdb lists only in-frame clones, some missing. Of roughly 150,000 clones detected, over 80% appear once; the ten largest clones hold 8% to 10%. Material: peripheral blood, obtained 28 days after the second AZD1222 dose. The source of these receptors is an adult who received the AZD1222 COVID-19 vaccine. CDR3s include the opening cysteine and the closing phenylalanine or tryptophan. D genes are given only for firm matches. Expanded clones get a size class; other rows say once, few or many, or leave the size out.

v_gene	abundance	j_gene	d_gene	CDR3aa	CDR3nt
TRBV19	.	TRBJ2-1	.	CATQAGTTHNEQFF	TGTGCCACACAAGCCGGGACGACTCACAATGAGCAGTTCTTC
TRBV3-1/TRBV3-2	.	TRBJ2-7	.	CASSQVAAEQYF	TGTGCCAGCAGCCAAGTGGCGGCCGAGCAGTACTTC
TRBV15	once	TRBJ2-2	TRBD2	CATSKGLADNANTGELFF	TGTGCCACCAGCAAAGGACTAGCGGACAACGCGAACACCGGGGAGCTGTTTTTT
TRBV9	.	TRBJ2-5	.	CASAQGPTRETQYF	TGTGCCAGCGCCCAGGGCCCAACACGGGAGACCCAGTACTTC
TRBV10-3	.	TRBJ1-6	TRBD1	CAINGQGDSPLHF	TGTGCCATCAACGGACAGGGTGATTCACCCCTCCACTTT
TRBV27	once	TRBJ1-4	TRBD1	CASSLLGTGNEGKLFF	TGTGCCAGCAGTTTATTGGGGACAGGGAACGAAGGAAAACTGTTTTTT
TRBV7-9	few	TRBJ2-3	.	CASSFRGPSTDTQYF	TGTGCCAGCAGCTTCCGAGGGCCAAGCACAGATACGCAGTATTTT
TRBV2	.	TRBJ1-1	.	CASGPDNTEAFF	TGTGCCAGCGGCCCAGACAACACTGAAGCTTTCTTT
TRBV15	.	TRBJ1-3	.	CATSSSSLSTGRSGNTIYF	TGTGCCACCAGCAGCTCGTCCCTTTCGACAGGTCGCTCGGGAAACACCATATATTTT
TRBV6-5	.	TRBJ1-1	.	CASRFGSTEAFF	TGTGCCAGCAGATTCGGGAGCACTGAAGCTTTCTTT
TRBV29-1	.	TRBJ1-2	TRBD1	CSVEDQGLGGRGYTF	TGCAGCGTTGAAGATCAAGGGTTAGGGGGCAGGGGCTACACCTTC
TRBV27	.	TRBJ2-2	TRBD2	CASSPRGVAGPAPGPGELFF	TGTGCCAGCAGTCCCCGTGGGGTAGCGGGACCCGCCCCCGGTCCCGGGGAGCTGTTTTTT
TRBV18	.	TRBJ2-7	TRBD2	CASSPGSGSLDEQYF	TGTGCCAGCTCACCAGGCAGCGGGAGTCTTGACGAGCAGTACTTC
TRBV24-1	.	TRBJ2-7	.	CATSAPDSPYEQYF	TGTGCCACCAGTGCACCGGACAGTCCCTACGAGCAGTACTTC
TRBV6-5	.	TRBJ1-2	TRBD1	CASTLLQGDYGYTF	TGTGCCAGCACCTTATTACAGGGGGACTATGGCTACACCTTC
TRBV30	.	TRBJ2-2	.	CAWSVVGVAGELFF	TGTGCCTGGAGTGTTGTGGGGGTGGCCGGGGAGCTGTTTTTT
TRBV28	.	TRBJ2-7	TRBD1	CASRTGAIYEQYF	TGTGCCAGCAGGACAGGGGCCATTTACGAGCAGTACTTC